Included here is one TCR beta chain sequence, with context. What it recognizes is unknown. This sample was included in a study of identical twins. Study-level results: The abundant beta clonotypes from cord blood had fewer insertions, and memory repertoires had none of this.

Trimming removed 6 bases from V and 6 bases from J, with 11 bases in between. The CDR3 extends over 12 amino acids. MiXCR, run by TCRdb on the 5' RACE reads, gives a single entry per CDR3 protein. Seen here are approximately 590,000 distinct CDR3 sequences, more than 9% observed once, and the top ten hold 3%. These data were also reused for a study on yellow fever vaccine responses in identical twins. Turning to that study: Twin vaccine T cell responses reportedly seemed partly convergent, partly personalized.

The receptor was isolated from a woman aged 18-29 years in good health. V and J are TRBV12-3 or TRBV12-4 and TRBJ2-5; tentative D call: TRBD1 (6 bases). Specimen: PBMCs. CDR3 loop: CASSSGAQTQYF. CDR3 DNA sequence: TGTGCCAGCAGCTCAGGGGCTCAGACCCAGTACTTC.